Here is one T cell receptor (beta chain) with its context. Its specificity is not known. These data come from a study of response to subunit inactivated influenza vaccine. General study results and limits: Authors proposed each seasonal influenza vaccination draws in few new T cells.

V was clipped by 1 base and J by 7 bases; unmatched bases: 7. CDR1 and CDR2 from the germline V gene are LGHNA and YSLEER. This CDR3 spans 17 amino acids. MiXCR was run by TCRdb on the RT-PCR reads, yielding one entry per CDR3 protein. Among 500,000 to 750,000 distinct CDR3 sequences, around 13% were seen once, and the ten largest hold approximately 10%. This receptor was identified in a middle-aged man who received an inactivated influenza vaccine. The sample here was PBMCs from blood, taken 11 to 12 days after vaccination. The chain recombines TRBV4-3 with TRBJ2-1; 13 bases fit TRBD2. CDR3 sequence (DNA): TGCGCCAGCAGCCAAGGGACTAGCGGGGGTCCGGGGAATGAGCAGTTCTTC. As protein: CASSQGTSGGPGNEQFF.